The 18 T cell receptor beta chains presented below share a single source sample, sequenced in a study of blood T cells in healthy people across ages. Together with a sample-barcoded 5' primer, a J-beta primer mix was included in a second PCR lasting about 6 to 12 cycles. TCRdb reprocessed the 5' RACE reads with MiXCR, giving one entry per CDR3 protein. The sample has around 1,000,000 distinct CDR3 sequences; around two fifths are singletons. The sequenced material came from blood. Receptors originate from a man between 18 and 29 years old in good health.

As for this clonotype: This sequence may be a read error, since a much larger clone differs from it by one base. This sequence joins TRBV6-2 or TRBV6-3 and TRBJ1-2; TRBD1 matches at 7 bases. The ends lost 2 bases at V and 4 bases at J; junction bases unmatched: 4. This CDR3 contains 14 residues. Germline CDR1 reads MNHEY; CDR2 reads SVGEGT. The CDR3 spells CASSYRDRCYGYTF. CDR3 coding DNA: TGTGCCAGCAGTTACCGGGACAGATGCTATGGCTACACCTTC.

This clonotype was recorded only once. The chain employs TRBV10-3 and TRBJ2-7, with 10 bases lining up with TRBD1. Germline CDR1 and CDR2: ENHRY and SYGVKD. J lost 3 bases, V lost 6 bases, and 17 bases had no gene match. The CDR3 spans 18 residues. CDR3 in amino acids: CAISRTIPEGTGVYEQYF. CDR3 coding DNA: TGTGCCATCAGCCGAACAATACCCGAAGGGACAGGGGTCTACGAGCAGTACTTC.

This clonotype has only a few counts. This chain joins TRBV4-3 and TRBJ1-2; D is unresolved. Germline assignment: CDR1 LGHNA and CDR2 YSLEER. This CDR3 is built from 14 residues. V was pared by 0 bases and J by 5 bases, with 10 bases between. CDR3 amino acids: CASSQDPALYGYTF. The CDR3 DNA reads TGCGCCAGCAGCCAAGACCCCGCCCTTTATGGCTACACCTTC.

The chain couples TRBV11-2 to TRBJ1-6; D perhaps matches TRBD1 (5 bases). Trimming left V 0 bases short and J 0 bases short, with 12 bases between. The CDR3 spans 18 residues. CDR1 is SGHAT and CDR2 is FQNNGV in the germline V gene. CDR3 region: CASSLDTFGGSYNSPLHF. The CDR3 DNA follows: TGTGCCAGCAGCTTAGACACCTTCGGGGGCTCCTATAATTCACCCCTCCACTTT.

There are many counts of this clonotype. The junction differs from germline at one of its ends, possibly a read error. The rearrangement joins TRBV4-3 to TRBJ2-3; D unclear. The germline V gene encodes CDR1 LGHNA and CDR2 YSLEER. The CDR3 has 13 amino acids. CDR3 bases: TGTGCCAGCAGCCAGACTAGCACAGATACGCAGTATTTT. It specifies CASSQTSTDTQYF.

This clonotype was seen a few times. The chain uses TRBV5-1 and TRBJ2-1; D perhaps matches TRBD2 (5 bases). The CDR3 is 14 amino acids. Germline CDR1 reads SGHRS; CDR2 reads YFSETQ. V gave up 0 bases and J gave up 6 bases, with 10 bases separating them. DNA for the CDR3: TGCGCCAGCAGCTTGGAACGGAGGTCCAATGAGCAGTTCTTC. Protein product: CASSLERRSNEQFF.

This rearrangement joins TRBV28 to TRBJ1-4; possible D gene TRBD1, 5 bases. Germline values: CDR1 MDHEN, CDR2 SYDVKM. The CDR3 runs to 17 residues. V was clipped by 4 bases and J by 3 bases, with 18 bases between them. The CDR3 here is CASSSKGQVSANEKLFF. The CDR3 DNA reads as TGTGCCAGCAGTTCCAAGGGGCAGGTCTCAGCTAATGAAAAACTGTTTTTT.

This clonotype was counted once. At one end, the junction sequence differs from germline, possibly due to a read error. The CDR3 region has the DNA TGCGGCGTCGTGCCGACAGACTACAATGAGCAGTTCTTC. Its protein is CGVVPTDYNEQFF. This chain uses TRBV29-1 with TRBJ2-1; D may be TRBD1 (5 bases). CDR3 size: 13 residues. CDR1 and CDR2 (germline): SQVTM, ANQGSEA.

Concerning this clonotype: At one end the junction does not follow the germline gene, possibly because of a read error. This sequence joins TRBV20-1 and TRBJ1-2; 7 nucleotides match TRBD1. The CDR3 is made up of 14 amino acids. Germline CDR1 reads DFQATT; CDR2 reads SNEGSKA (reference sequence). Here the CDR3 reads CSAPGQLLNYSYTF. The CDR3 DNA reads as TGCAGTGCCCCGGGACAGCTCTTAAACTATAGCTACACCTTC.

The chain is built from TRBV27 and TRBJ1-2, with 9 bases matching TRBD1. This CDR3 is built from 21 residues. Germline lookup yields CDR1 MNHEY and CDR2 SMNVEV (reference sequence). V was pared by 3 bases and J by 1 base, with 21 bases of the junction left unmatched. The CDR3 bases are TGTGCCAGCAGTTTCCCGACCACAGGGGGCAAGACCCGACCCGTTAACTATGGCTACACCTTC. This translates into CASSFPTTGGKTRPVNYGYTF.

This clonotype has a handful of counts. The chain has TRBV20-1 and TRBJ2-7; the D gene is possibly TRBD1 (5 bases). Trimming removed 6 bases at V and 0 bases at J, with 12 bases between. CDR1 DFQATT and CDR2 SNEGSKA come from the germline V gene (reference sequence). This CDR3 comprises 13 residues. CDR3 DNA: TGCAGTGCGATCCAGACAGCCTCCTACGAGCAGTACTTC. It is translated as CSAIQTASYEQYF.

This clonotype was seen many times. The gene calls are TRBV7-9 and TRBJ2-7, with D perhaps TRBD1 (6 bases). The V and J ends lost 5 bases and 6 bases respectively, with 17 bases between them. Looked up from germline, CDR1 is SEHNR and CDR2 is FQNEAQ (reference sequence). The CDR3 covers 14 residues. CDR3 sequence (DNA): TGTGCCAGCAGCAACGAAATGACAGGAACCGAGCAGTACTTC. Translation: CASSNEMTGTEQYF.

V gene TRBV7-2 combines with J gene TRBJ2-5, with a tentative D call TRBD2 (7 bases). Germline V gene data show CDR1 as SGHTA and CDR2 as FQGNSA. This CDR3 is 17 amino acids long. Trimming removed 2 bases at V and 2 bases at J, with 18 bases between. The CDR3 loop reads CASSLIFHGGQQETQYF. The CDR3 DNA reads as TGTGCCAGCAGCTTAATTTTTCACGGGGGGCAACAAGAGACCCAGTACTTC.

This clonotype was picked up a small number of times. The genes are TRBV6-5 and TRBJ2-5; tentatively, D is TRBD1 (6 bases). Germline CDR1 and CDR2: MNHEY and SVGAGI. The V end lost 0 bases, the J end lost 1 base, and 9 bases lay between the germline ends. This CDR3 has 15 amino acids. The CDR3 loop reads CASSYSGGFQETQYF. CDR3 nucleotide sequence: TGTGCCAGCAGTTACTCAGGGGGATTCCAAGAGACCCAGTACTTC.

This chain joins TRBV29-1 and TRBJ2-1; D gene uncertain. The CDR3 contains 9 residues. V shed 7 bases and J shed 6 bases, with 4 bases lying between them. In germline, CDR1 is SQVTM, CDR2 ANQGSEA. The CDR3 protein is CSGRNEQFF. DNA for the CDR3: TGCAGCGGCCGCAATGAGCAGTTCTTC.

This clonotype was counted ten times or more. The chain carries TRBV20-1 and TRBJ2-3; tentative D call: TRBD2 (6 bases). Germline-derived CDR1 and CDR2 are DFQATT and SNEGSKA (reference sequence). There are 12 residues in the CDR3. Trimming shortened V by 5 bases and J by 6 bases, and 12 bases separated the two germline ends. CDR3 in amino acids: CSARDSSDTQYF. In nucleotides, the CDR3 is TGCAGTGCTCGGGACTCTTCGGATACGCAGTATTTT.

About this clonotype itself: This clone may be a read error of a much larger clone one base away. The V gene is TRBV6-2 or TRBV6-3, the J gene TRBJ1-2; D ambiguous. The CDR3 has 17 amino acids. Germline CDR1 reads MNHEY; CDR2 reads SVGEGT. The V end was cut by 4 bases, the J end by 2 bases, with 20 bases between. CDR3: CASSLRALRGFNYGYTF. CDR3 nucleotide sequence: TGTGCCAGCAGTTTACGGGCCTTGAGAGGGTTCAACTATGGCTACACCTTC.

This clonotype has only a few counts. The V call is TRBV10-3, the J call TRBJ1-5, with 7 bases that match TRBD1. This CDR3 has 14 residues. Germline CDR1 ENHRY, CDR2 SYGVKD. V was pared by 6 bases and J by 4 bases, with 6 bases of the junction left unmatched. The DNA for the CDR3 is TGTGCCATCAGCCCTACAGGGGCTAATCAGCCCCAGCATTTT. Translation: CAISPTGANQPQHF.